The 29 T cell receptor beta chains given below trace back to one sample, sequenced in a study of blood T cell repertoires in COVID-19. Repertoires were generated with immunoSEQ multiplex PCR, while TCRdb's copy carries only in-frame clones and drops some. The table has some 140,000 clones, around 78% seen once; the top ten hold 10% to 14%. Specimen: peripheral blood. The receptors derive from a human donor in a cohort sampled during active COVID-19.

V usage is TRBV6-5 and J usage is TRBJ1-2; 9 bases fit TRBD1. V was pared by 7 bases and J by 6 bases, with 6 bases of the junction left unmatched. CDR1 is MNHEY and CDR2 is SVGAGI in the germline V gene. The CDR3 has 13 amino acids. CDR3 nucleotides: TGTGCCAGCAAGGGACAGGGTGTGGATGGCTACACCTTC. As protein: CASKGQGVDGYTF.

The chain employs TRBV28 and TRBJ1-1, with 9 bases that match TRBD1. Looked up from germline, CDR1 is MDHEN and CDR2 is SYDVKM. Trimming at V came to 5 bases and at J to 1 base, leaving 5 bases not matched to a gene. CDR3 length: 15 amino acids. The CDR3 sequence: CASSVPGQGNTEAFF. The DNA of the CDR3 is TGTGCCAGCAGTGTGCCGGGACAGGGGAACACTGAAGCTTTCTTT.

This chain joins TRBV29-1 and TRBJ1-1; D unresolved. V was shortened by 1 base and J by 1 base, with 7 bases between the two germline ends. The CDR3 consists of 13 residues. From germline, CDR1 is SQVTM and CDR2 ANQGSEA. The CDR3 is CSVEVAANTEAFF. The CDR3 DNA is TGCAGCGTTGAAGTAGCGGCGAACACTGAAGCTTTCTTT.

The chain is built from TRBV5-4 and TRBJ2-7, with D possibly TRBD2 on 7 matching bases. CDR3 length: 14 amino acids. The germline gives CDR1 SGHNT, CDR2 YYREEE (reference sequence). The V end was cut by 4 bases, the J end by 7 bases, with 18 bases between. In nucleotides, the CDR3 is TGTGCCAGCAGCCAGAGGGGGGGCTCGGGGGAGCAGTACTTC. Protein: CASSQRGGSGEQYF.

This CDR3 is CASSLFGGMYNEQFF. CDR3 in DNA: TGTGCCAGCAGCTTATTCGGGGGGATGTACAATGAGCAGTTCTTC. The chain joins TRBV11-3 to TRBJ2-1; 7 bases are a match to TRBD2. Trimming took 2 bases from V and 4 from J; bases not matched to a gene: 5. The germline V gene has CDR1 SGHNT and CDR2 YENEEA. CDR3 length: 15 amino acids.

The gene calls are TRBV19 and TRBJ2-5; 7 positions match TRBD1. CDR3 length: 18 amino acids. CDR1 is LNHDA and CDR2 is SQIVND in the germline V gene (reference sequence). With 5 bases clipped from V and 5 bases from J, the junction kept 20 bases outside the gene matches. CDR3: CASSPETGLAGVSETQYF. The CDR3 region has the DNA TGTGCCAGTAGTCCGGAGACAGGGCTAGCCGGTGTGTCTGAGACCCAGTACTTC. Using reference TRBV19 and TRBJ2-5 for the parts outside the CDR3, the full variable domain is DGGITQSPKYLFRKEGQNVTLSCEQNLNHDAMYWYRQDPGQGLRLIYYSQIVNDFQKGDIAEGYSVSREKKESFPLTVTSAQKNPTAFYLCASSPETGLAGVSETQYFGPGTRLLVL.

This clone occurred once. J is TRBJ2-7 and V is TRBV15; tentatively, D is TRBD1 (5 bases). The V end was cut by 3 bases, the J end by 1 base, with 7 bases between. CDR1 and CDR2 (germline): LNHNV, YYDKDF (reference sequence). This CDR3 is 13 amino acids long. Here the CDR3 reads CATSSTGSYEQYF. The CDR3 bases are TGTGCCACCAGCAGCACAGGTTCCTACGAGCAGTACTTC.

In its sample, this clone was seen a few times. The J gene is TRBJ2-1, the V gene TRBV24-1; D possibly corresponds to TRBD1 (6 bases). Germline V lookup: CDR1 KGHDR, CDR2 SFDVKD. Trimming removed 2 bases at V and 8 bases at J, with 9 bases between. The CDR3 loop spans 13 amino acids. The CDR3 is CATSDSRGHEQFF. DNA of the CDR3: TGTGCCACCAGTGATTCCAGGGGCCATGAGCAGTTCTTC.

The chain links TRBV6-5 to TRBJ1-1, with TRBD1 matching over 8 bases. Trimming at V came to 10 bases and at J to 1 base, leaving 11 bases not matched to a gene. CDR1 is MNHEY, CDR2 SVGAGI, per germline. The CDR3 is 15 amino acids. The CDR3 protein is CATRGDRPGNTEAFF. In DNA form, the CDR3 reads TGTGCCACCCGGGGGGACAGGCCTGGGAACACTGAAGCTTTCTTT.

The rearrangement uses TRBV7-2 and TRBJ2-5; 9 bases map to TRBD2. The CDR3 spans 16 residues. Germline CDR1 reads SGHTA; CDR2 reads FQGNSA. V lost 1 base and J lost 5; bases outside the gene matches: 8. CDR3 in amino acids: CASSLDGSGGGETQYF. The CDR3, as DNA: TGTGCCAGCAGCTTAGACGGTAGCGGGGGCGGGGAGACCCAGTACTTC.

The CDR3 loop is CASSVNWGLVTDTQYF. The DNA of the CDR3 is TGTGCCAGCAGTGTTAACTGGGGGCTCGTCACAGATACGCAGTATTTT. The chain joins TRBV25-1 to TRBJ2-3; perhaps TRBD1 as D (6 bases). CDR3 length: 16 amino acids. V lost 4 bases to trimming and J lost 2 bases, with 16 bases between them. The V gene's germline CDR1 is MGHDK and CDR2 SYGVNS.

The chain has TRBV19 and TRBJ2-1; TRBD2 aligns across 13 bases. Germline V lookup: CDR1 LNHDA, CDR2 SQIVND (reference sequence). The V segment lost 5 bases and the J segment 6 bases; nucleotides outside the gene matches: 7. The CDR3 loop spans 16 amino acids. CDR3 in amino acids: CASSSRLAGGLNEQFF. CDR3 in DNA: TGTGCCAGTAGTTCCAGACTAGCGGGGGGACTCAATGAGCAGTTCTTC.

J is TRBJ1-1 and V is TRBV3-1 (or the pseudogene TRBV3-2); tentatively, D is TRBD1 (6 bases). The germline CDR1 and CDR2 sequences are LGHDT and YNNKEL (reference sequence). Trimming cost V 7 bases and J 1 base, with 10 bases left between them. CDR3 size: 13 residues. CDR3 in amino acids: CASIQTGNTEAFF. In DNA, the CDR3 is TGTGCCAGCATCCAGACAGGGAACACTGAAGCTTTCTTT.

This clone was counted once. The gene calls are TRBV6-5 and TRBJ2-7; TRBD1 matches 9 bases. This CDR3 contains 13 residues. Germline V gene data show CDR1 as MNHEY and CDR2 as SVGAGI. J gave up 7 bases and V 6 bases, and 7 bases lay outside the gene matches. CDR3 nucleotides: TGTGCCAGCAGCTCCGGGACAGGGTGGGAGCAGTACTTC. Its translation is CASSSGTGWEQYF.

V gene TRBV5-1 combines with J gene TRBJ2-3; 9 nucleotides line up with TRBD1. CDR3 size: 16 residues. With 0 bases clipped from V and 3 bases from J, the junction kept 5 bases outside the gene matches. Germline V gene lookup returns CDR1 SGHRS and CDR2 YFSETQ. CDR3 protein: CASSLAGTGTTDTQYF. The CDR3 DNA reads TGCGCCAGCAGCTTGGCCGGGACAGGGACAACAGATACGCAGTATTTT.

This chain uses TRBV14 with TRBJ2-7, with TRBD1 as a possible D gene (5 bases). CDR3 size: 15 residues. V shed 1 base and J shed 7 bases, with 17 bases lying between them. Looked up from germline, CDR1 is SGHDN and CDR2 is FVKESK. As DNA, the CDR3 is TGTGCCAGCAGCCAAGGGTGGGGCAGGGCGGAAGAGCAGTACTTC. Translated: CASSQGWGRAEEQYF.

This chain links TRBV19 with TRBJ1-1; 9 positions agree with TRBD1. The V gene's germline CDR1 is LNHDA and CDR2 SQIVND (reference sequence). Trimming cost V 6 bases and J 2 bases; bases outside gene matches: 10. The CDR3 runs 16 residues. The CDR3 bases are TGTGCCAGTAGGATACAGGGGGCCTATGAAAACACTGAAGCTTTCTTT. It yields the protein CASRIQGAYENTEAFF.

This clone was recorded once. The chain links TRBV19 to TRBJ2-7; a possible D gene is TRBD2 (6 bases). The CDR3 spans 15 residues. Between the trimmed V and J ends, which lost 1 base and 3 bases, there was a span of 13 bases. Per germline, CDR1 LNHDA and CDR2 SQIVND (reference sequence). CDR3 residues: CASSIGRGSGYEQYF. The CDR3, as DNA: TGTGCCAGTAGTATAGGGAGGGGCAGTGGCTACGAGCAGTACTTC.

This clone has just a few counts. This chain links TRBV19 with TRBJ2-7; the match to TRBD1 covers 8 bases. CDR3 length: 14 amino acids. Germline CDR1 and CDR2: LNHDA and SQIVND (reference sequence). Losses at the gene ends were 7 bases for V and 0 bases for J; bases not matched to a gene: 5. The CDR3 region is CASKQDRASYEQYF. DNA for the CDR3: TGTGCCAGTAAACAGGACAGGGCCTCCTACGAGCAGTACTTC.

The chain recombines TRBV4-2 with TRBJ2-1, with 9 bases identical to TRBD2. Germline values: CDR1 LGHNA, CDR2 YNFKEQ. V shed 0 bases and J 2 bases; nucleotides not matched to a gene: 5. This CDR3 is 17 amino acids long. The CDR3 sequence: CASSQEGRGGPYNEQFF. The CDR3 coding sequence is TGTGCCAGCAGCCAAGAGGGGCGGGGGGGCCCCTACAATGAGCAGTTCTTC.

The chain joins TRBV25-1 to TRBJ2-7; 7 bases are a match to TRBD1. Per the germline V gene, CDR1 is MGHDK and CDR2 is SYGVNS. This CDR3 contains 15 residues. The J segment lost 3 bases and the V segment lost 8 bases, leaving 13 bases of the junction unmatched. DNA for the CDR3: TGTGCCAGCGGAAAATACGGGGACAGCTTCTACGAGCAGTACTTC. It translates to CASGKYGDSFYEQYF.

The J gene is TRBJ1-1, the V gene TRBV6-5; 9 bases fit TRBD1. CDR3 length: 11 residues. Germline loops: CDR1 MNHEY, CDR2 SVGAGI. V gave up 6 bases and J gave up 11 bases; unmatched junction bases: 4. The CDR3 DNA sequence: TGTGCCAGCAGACAGGGGGCGGGCGCTTTCTTT. This gives the protein CASRQGAGAFF.

This chain connects TRBV5-1 to TRBJ2-1; 8 nucleotides line up with TRBD2. Germline V CDR1 and CDR2: SGHRS, YFSETQ. Trimming at V came to 0 bases and at J to 8 bases, leaving 4 bases not matched to a gene. The CDR3 has 14 amino acids. DNA of the CDR3: TGCGCCAGCAGCTTGGCGGTAGCGGGGTATGAGCAGTTCTTC. It yields the protein CASSLAVAGYEQFF. Supplemented by reference TRBV5-1 and TRBJ2-1, the full variable domain reads KAGVTQTPRYLIKTRGQQVTLSCSPISGHRSVSWYQQTPGQGLQFLFEYFSETQRNKGNFPGRFSGRQFSNSRSEMNVSTLELGDSALYLCASSLAVAGYEQFFGPGTRLTVL.

This clone was detected a few times. The gene calls are TRBV6-5 and TRBJ2-7, with 7 bases that match TRBD1. The CDR3 totals 12 residues. J was trimmed by 4 bases and V by 8 bases; bases with no gene match: 5. Germline-derived CDR1 and CDR2 are MNHEY and SVGAGI. CDR3 bases: TGTGCCAGCCGGGACAGCATGTACGAGCAGTACTTC. It is translated as CASRDSMYEQYF.

V is TRBV2 and J is TRBJ1-6, with D maybe TRBD1 (6 bases). The V gene lost 7 bases and the J gene lost 8 bases, with 15 bases spanning the gap. There are 14 residues in the CDR3. Germline assignment: CDR1 SNHLY and CDR2 FYNNEI. CDR3 nucleotides: TGTGCCAGCATCCCGGACAGATTTGATTCACCCCTCCACTTT. Its translation is CASIPDRFDSPLHF.

CDR3 amino acids: CASSYEGTGLRKLFF. The CDR3 nucleotides read TGCGCCAGCAGCTACGAGGGGACAGGATTAAGAAAACTGTTTTTT. The chain uses TRBV5-1 and TRBJ1-4; 8 bases align to TRBD1. The CDR3 is 15 amino acids. V lost 3 bases, J lost 10 bases, and 11 bases stayed unmatched. Germline assignment: CDR1 SGHRS and CDR2 YFSETQ.

The rearrangement links TRBV5-1 to TRBJ2-3; TRBD2 matches at 9 bases. The V gene's germline CDR1 is SGHRS and CDR2 YFSETQ. The ends lost 0 bases at V and 4 bases at J; junction bases unmatched: 9. This CDR3 is built from 17 residues. CDR3 sequence: CASSLAVAGGGADTQYF. The DNA for the CDR3 is TGCGCCAGCAGCTTGGCTGTAGCCGGCGGGGGGGCAGATACGCAGTATTTT.

The gene calls are TRBV24-1 and TRBJ2-1; 7 nucleotides align to TRBD1. Losses at the gene ends were 3 bases for V and 3 bases for J; bases not matched to a gene: 7. Germline V CDR1 and CDR2: KGHDR, SFDVKD. The CDR3 covers 16 residues. The CDR3 protein is CATSDKDRSGYNEQFF. CDR3 DNA: TGTGCCACCAGTGATAAGGACAGGTCAGGCTACAATGAGCAGTTCTTC.

The rearrangement joins TRBV5-4 to TRBJ1-5, with unresolved D. Germline CDR1 SGHNT, CDR2 YYREEE (reference sequence). The V end lost 0 bases, the J end lost 7 bases, and 8 bases lay between the germline ends. This CDR3 spans 13 amino acids. CDR3 amino acids: CASSLGGSQPQHF. CDR3 DNA sequence: TGTGCCAGCAGCTTGGGAGGTAGCCAGCCCCAGCATTTT. The full variable domain, completed using reference TRBV5-4 and TRBJ1-5, is ETGVTQSPTHLIKTRGQQVTLRCSSQSGHNTVSWYQQALGQGPQFIFQYYREEENGRGNFPPRFSGLQFPNYSSELNVNALELDDSALYLCASSLGGSQPQHFGDGTRLSIL.